Sequencing of this TCR beta chain was carried out in a study of blood T cell repertoires in COVID-19. On the study more broadly: The United States, Italy and Spain provided the acute and convalescent COVID-19 samples.

CDR3 length: 15 amino acids. The germline V gene has CDR1 KGHSH and CDR2 LQKENI. The trim removed 3 bases at V and 9 bases at J, leaving 13 bases unmatched. Here immunoSEQ multiplex PCR was the method, and the copy in TCRdb shows in-frame clones only, minus some. The sample includes roughly 380,000 clones, 70% to 90% of them seen just once. Sequencing was done on a sample of PBMCs or T cells enriched from blood (not recorded which). The chain employs TRBV18 and TRBJ1-1, with 7 bases that match TRBD1. This TCR came from a man aged 30 to 39 who had recovered from COVID-19. The CDR3 sequence is CASSPQYRDSNKAFF. CDR3 coding DNA: TGTGCCAGCTCACCTCAATACCGGGACAGTAATAAAGCTTTCTTT.